A single T cell receptor (beta chain) is shown here with its context. Its specific antigen is unknown. No quality values exist for individual bases; no much larger clone is one base distant. CDR1 is given as MNHNS and CDR2 as SASEGT, both from the germline V gene. The CDR3 sequence holds 13 residues, the cysteine and phenylalanine included. Only the CDR3 part of the read is kept: 39 bases, read in frame from the first base. Ends trimmed: V by 10 bases, J by 7 bases; bases unmatched to a gene: 8. The data belong to a study of CD8+ T cells in alopecia areata listed by TCRdb under 2018. For the study in its entirety: Treated patients were enrolled in an open-label pilot trial of oral tofacitinib, 5 to 10 mg twice daily, for moderate-to-severe alopecia areata. In humans, TCRbeta sequencing was performed on scalp tissue and on sorted CD4+ and CD8+ peripheral blood T cells from healthy controls and from patients with patchy or totalis/universalis alopecia areata. RNA was obtained with the PAXgene miRNA kit for fixed scalp, the miRNeasy kit for PBMCs, and the RNeasy kit for mouse skin. Scalp clonality was compared across normal scalp (n=4), patchy alopecia areata scalp (n=8), and alopecia totalis/universalis scalp (n=8). Patients received tofacitinib for 6 to 18 months and were then followed off drug for 6 months to check for delayed response and recurrence. TCRbeta CDR3 regions were amplified by immunoSEQ multiplex PCR using 35 Vbeta forward and 13 Jbeta reverse primers. Biopsies were taken from tofacitinib-treated patients at baseline and at 4 and 24 weeks of treatment, and a later scalp biopsy was taken in several of the tofacitinib-treated patients. For the treated patients, the SALT score, which quantifies what percentage of scalp surface area is affected, served as the measure of disease severity. High-throughput TCRbeta sequencing was used to examine T cell clonal expansion in alopecia areata in both the C3H/HeJ mouse model and human patients. Summary of the overall study and its limitations: Compared with normal scalp, lesional scalp had higher clonality and more expanded CD8+ clones, particularly in alopecia totalis/universalis, a pattern that suggests antigenic drive. Tofacitinib significantly lowered scalp clonality and the number of expanded CD8+ clones among the top 100 scalp clones. Many expanded lesional clones persisted in scalp and blood during tofacitinib treatment, which may partly explain relapse after stopping treatment. Because the treated cohort was small and had only one nonresponder, larger studies are needed to examine links between baseline CD8+ expansion and response. Shared TCR sequences between patients were less evident than in mice, which may be partly attributable to HLA diversity in the patient population. Scalp TCR repertoire analysis is complicated because resident alphabeta T cells in normal human skin are also sequenced, whereas mouse skin is dominated by gammadelta T cells.

The intended sense of this specimen's time point label: around 4 weeks on oral tofacitinib. Interpreted using the paper, the treatment or condition label stands for: oral pan-JAK inhibitor, 5-10 mg twice daily. From alopecia areata patients, peripheral blood was collected along with lesional scalp punch biopsies. PBMCs were separated by density centrifugation and stained for CD3, CD4 and CD8, after which CD4+ and CD8+ T cells were sorted on a FACSAria. Library method: the immunoSEQ multiplex PCR assay. RNA was extracted from all samples and reverse transcribed into cDNA as template for TCR sequencing. First-strand cDNA was synthesized using SuperScript III with a 2:1 mix of oligo-dT and random hexamers. A synthetic immune receptor repertoire was used to measure amplification bias, and any remaining bias was corrected computationally. The authors' analysis ran thus. After raw reads were preprocessed to remove errors, the CDR3 was defined following IMGT conventions as running from the conserved cysteine to phenylalanine. Clonality was calculated as 1 minus Shannon entropy normalized by log2 of the number of productive unique TCRs. Whether each scalp clone was CD4 or CD8 was inferred by checking scalp TCRbeta sequences against the CD4 and CD8 repertoires from sorted blood. As stored in TCRdb, this immuneACCESS dataset retains in-frame rearrangements with V and J assigned. A fraction of the clones does not appear; measured against another copy, unresolved V genes explain less than half of the discrepancy, and the remainder lacks a known reason. That table supplies the V and J calls and clone size; D and trimming were determined from the DNA. The sample table records some 160,000 clones; less than 70% of these occur just once. Of the sample, approximately 0.9% falls within the top ten clones.

This receptor chain uses TRBV6-1 and TRBJ1-1; 11 middle bases align to TRBD1. This sequence originates from a human donor with alopecia areata. This material consisted of CD4+ T cells sorted from blood, taken at week 4, from a patient treated with tofacitinib. The nucleotide sequence is given as TGTGCCACCGGGACAGGGGGGCAGGGTGAAGCTTTCTTT. This yields the protein CATGTGGQGEAFF.